This T cell receptor (beta chain) was sequenced during a study of neurological immune-mediated disorders. TCRdb processed the 5' RACE reads anew with MiXCR; each CDR3 protein has one entry. The sample includes about 84,000 distinct CDR3 sequences, 10% of them seen just once. Between the trimmed V and J ends, which lost 7 bases and 2 bases, there was a span of 16 bases. This CDR3 region has 14 residues. Germline V gene data show CDR1 as SQVTM and CDR2 as ANQGSEA. The starting material, 2 million PBMCs stored at -80 C, gave rise to the unsorted libraries. This clonotype was counted many times. Its antigen is currently unknown. Study conclusions and caveats: CDR3 amino acid sequences of expanded clones were not shared across subjects, a result suggesting private repertoires in all groups.

The chain is built from TRBV29-1 and TRBJ2-3; D not certain. This TCR was sampled from a man between 35 and 55 years old in good health. Sequenced input: PBMCs. The CDR3 protein is CSAPDGRNTDTQYF. In DNA, the CDR3 is TGCAGCGCCCCGGATGGCCGGAACACAGATACGCAGTATTTT.